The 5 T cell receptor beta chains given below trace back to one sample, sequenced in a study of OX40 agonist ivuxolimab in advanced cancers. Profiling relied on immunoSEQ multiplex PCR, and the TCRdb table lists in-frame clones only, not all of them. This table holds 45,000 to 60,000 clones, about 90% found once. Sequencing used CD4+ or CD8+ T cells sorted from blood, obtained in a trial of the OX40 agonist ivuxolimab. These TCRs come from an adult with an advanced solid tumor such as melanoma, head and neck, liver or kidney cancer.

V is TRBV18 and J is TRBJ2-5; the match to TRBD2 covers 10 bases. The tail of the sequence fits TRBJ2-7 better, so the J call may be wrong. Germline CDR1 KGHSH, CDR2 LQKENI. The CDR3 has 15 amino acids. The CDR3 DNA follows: TGTGCCAGCTCACCATCTAGCGGGAGACCCCACGAGCAGTACTTC. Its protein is CASSPSSGRPHEQYF.

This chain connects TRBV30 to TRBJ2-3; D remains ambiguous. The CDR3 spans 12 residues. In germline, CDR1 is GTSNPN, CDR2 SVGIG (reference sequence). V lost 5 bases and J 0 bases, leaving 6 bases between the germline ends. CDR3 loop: CAWAMSTDTQYF. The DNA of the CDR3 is TGTGCCTGGGCGATGAGCACAGATACGCAGTATTTT.

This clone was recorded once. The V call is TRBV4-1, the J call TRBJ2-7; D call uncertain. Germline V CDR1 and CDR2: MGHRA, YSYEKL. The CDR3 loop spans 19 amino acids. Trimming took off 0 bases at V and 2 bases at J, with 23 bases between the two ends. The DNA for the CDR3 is TGCGCCAGCAGCCAAGATTCTTACCGTCGCACGGCTTCGCCCTACGAGCAGTACTTC. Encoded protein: CASSQDSYRRTASPYEQYF.

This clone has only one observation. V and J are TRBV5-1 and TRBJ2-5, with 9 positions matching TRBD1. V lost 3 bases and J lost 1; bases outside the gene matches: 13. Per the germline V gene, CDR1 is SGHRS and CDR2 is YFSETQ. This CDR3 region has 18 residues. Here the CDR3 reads CASSSRGQGREGQETQYF. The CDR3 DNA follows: TGCGCCAGCAGCTCGCGTGGACAGGGGCGTGAGGGCCAAGAGACCCAGTACTTC.

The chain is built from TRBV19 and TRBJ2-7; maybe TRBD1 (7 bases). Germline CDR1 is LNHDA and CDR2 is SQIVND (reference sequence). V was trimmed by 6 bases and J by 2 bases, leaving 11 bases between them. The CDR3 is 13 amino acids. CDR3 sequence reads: CASRAGQTYEQYF. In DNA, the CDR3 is TGTGCCAGTAGGGCGGGACAGACCTACGAGCAGTACTTC. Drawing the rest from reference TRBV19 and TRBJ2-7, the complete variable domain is DGGITQSPKYLFRKEGQNVTLSCEQNLNHDAMYWYRQDPGQGLRLIYYSQIVNDFQKGDIAEGYSVSREKKESFPLTVTSAQKNPTAFYLCASRAGQTYEQYFGPGTRLTVT.